The 19 T cell receptor beta chains listed next were all sequenced from one sample in a study of T cells after yellow fever vaccination. MiXCR was run by TCRdb on the 5' RACE reads, yielding one entry per CDR3 protein. The table has some 320,000 distinct CDR3 sequences, over 3.5% seen once. This specimen was PBMCs, taken 5 days after the yellow fever booster vaccination. The source is a man aged 18 to 30 who received the YFV17D yellow fever vaccine.

The V and J genes are TRBV6-5 and TRBJ2-2, with TRBD2 matching over 9 bases. V shed 6 bases and J 6 bases; nucleotides not matched to a gene: 20. From germline, CDR1 is MNHEY and CDR2 SVGAGI. This CDR3 is built from 19 residues. CDR3: CASRRTLGGGAKVSGELFF. Here the CDR3 DNA reads TGTGCCAGCAGACGGACCTTGGGCGGGGGGGCCAAGGTCTCCGGGGAGCTGTTTTTT.

This chain uses TRBV5-6 with TRBJ1-1; D is undetermined. This CDR3 comprises 12 residues. V was trimmed by 2 bases and J by 7 bases, leaving 9 bases between them. Germline CDR1 reads SGHDT; CDR2 reads YYEEEE. The DNA for the CDR3 is TGTGCCAGCAGCTTACTCGGGAGTGAAGCTTTCTTT. It encodes CASSLLGSEAFF.

The sample holds a few counts of this clonotype. The rearrangement joins TRBV19 to TRBJ2-4; 10 nucleotides match TRBD2. The CDR3 is made up of 19 amino acids. The germline V gene encodes CDR1 LNHDA and CDR2 SQIVND (reference sequence). The junction had 13 bases not matched to a gene; V was cut back by 5 bases and J by 0 bases. This CDR3 is CASSLASGGLALAKNIQYF. The CDR3 nucleotides read TGTGCCAGTAGTCTGGCTAGCGGGGGCCTCGCCTTAGCCAAAAACATTCAGTACTTC.

V gene TRBV7-2 combines with J gene TRBJ1-2; possible D gene TRBD1, 5 bases. The CDR3 totals 13 residues. Trimming removed 3 bases from V and 5 bases from J, with 10 bases in between. Per germline, CDR1 SGHTA and CDR2 FQGNSA. In DNA, the CDR3 is TGTGCCAGCAGCTTCAGGGATGAGTATGGCTACACCTTC. Translating it yields CASSFRDEYGYTF.

This clonotype has at least ten counts. The chain uses TRBV29-1 and TRBJ2-2, with 9 nucleotides matching TRBD1. Germline V gene lookup returns CDR1 SQVTM and CDR2 ANQGSEA. The CDR3 contains 14 residues. The ends lost 6 bases at V and 6 bases at J; junction bases unmatched: 8. CDR3 sequence reads: CSVKEGTGPGELFF. CDR3 sequence (DNA): TGCAGCGTCAAAGAGGGGACAGGGCCCGGGGAGCTGTTTTTT.

Only a few counts were recorded for this clonotype. The CDR3 bases are TGCGCCAGCAGCTTTCAGCGGGGGGATACGCAGTATTTT. This sequence encodes CASSFQRGDTQYF. The chain combines TRBV5-1 with TRBJ2-3, with 8 bases identical to TRBD2. The junction had 2 bases not matched to a gene; V was cut back by 2 bases and J by 6 bases. Germline V gives CDR1 SGHRS, CDR2 YFSETQ. The CDR3 has 13 amino acids.

This clonotype was seen many times. This sequence joins TRBV20-1 and TRBJ1-1, with D possibly TRBD1 on 5 matching bases. The CDR3 has 13 amino acids. The ends were cut back, 3 bases at V and 3 bases at J, with 11 bases in the middle. Germline assignment: CDR1 DFQATT and CDR2 SNEGSKA (reference sequence). CDR3: CSASMGTYTEAFF. The CDR3, as DNA: TGCAGTGCTAGTATGGGGACCTACACTGAAGCTTTCTTT.

This chain joins TRBV4-2 and TRBJ1-5; D possibly corresponds to TRBD1 (5 bases). V was trimmed by 9 bases and J by 6 bases, leaving 15 bases between them. Germline-derived CDR1 and CDR2 are LGHNA and YNFKEQ. The CDR3 runs 13 residues. DNA of the CDR3: TGTGCCAGACGTCCGGGACCGGGTCAGCCCCAGCATTTT. It translates to CARRPGPGQPQHF.

V usage is TRBV29-1 and J usage is TRBJ2-3; D not resolved. V lost 4 bases to trimming and J lost 6 bases, with 11 bases between them. CDR3 length equals 12 residues. In germline, CDR1 is SQVTM, CDR2 ANQGSEA. The CDR3 sequence: CSVVPPSDTQYF. As DNA, the CDR3 is TGCAGCGTTGTGCCGCCGAGCGATACGCAGTATTTT.

The chain recombines TRBV2 with TRBJ1-1; the D is unclear. CDR3 size: 14 residues. Trimming stripped 4 bases from V and 1 base from J, with 10 bases between. The V gene's germline CDR1 is SNHLY and CDR2 FYNNEI. The DNA for the CDR3 is TGTGCCAGCAGTGGAATTAAGAAGAACACTGAAGCTTTCTTT. Translation: CASSGIKKNTEAFF.

This clonotype appeared a single time. A read error may explain this, as a much larger clone is one base away. This chain joins TRBV7-2 and TRBJ2-3, with D unclear. Trimming pared 6 bases from V and 6 bases from J, leaving 16 bases between. Germline loops: CDR1 SGHTA, CDR2 FQGNSA. This CDR3 has 14 amino acids. The CDR3 DNA sequence: TGTGCCAGCAGTCGGAACGGTGGGTGGGATACGCAGTATTTT. Its translation: CASSRNGGWDTQYF.

This clonotype was seen repeatedly, ten times or more. The chain joins TRBV5-1 to TRBJ2-5; 9 positions agree with TRBD1. CDR1 and CDR2 from the germline V gene are SGHRS and YFSETQ. The CDR3 covers 14 residues. The V and J ends lost 4 bases and 4 bases, in that order; junction bases with no gene match: 5. CDR3 bases: TGCGCCAGCAGCGCGGGGACAGGGTTAGAGACCCAGTACTTC. Residues: CASSAGTGLETQYF.

A few counts support this clonotype. V gene TRBV3-1 combines with J gene TRBJ1-4, with D perhaps matching TRBD1 (6 bases). Per germline, CDR1 LGHDT and CDR2 YNNKEL (reference sequence). The CDR3 consists of 16 residues. V dropped 0 bases and J dropped 7 bases, with 15 bases sitting between them. This CDR3 is CASSQDRAGDREKLFF. CDR3 DNA: TGTGCCAGCAGCCAAGATCGCGCAGGGGATCGTGAAAAACTGTTTTTT.

This chain connects TRBV5-4 to TRBJ2-3; unclear D gene. The CDR3 has 17 residues. Germline CDR1 and CDR2: SGHNT and YYREEE (reference sequence). The V end was cut by 0 bases, the J end by 1 base, with 15 bases between. CDR3: CASSLGYDLYGTDTQYF. In nucleotides, the CDR3 is TGTGCCAGCAGCTTGGGGTACGACCTCTATGGCACAGATACGCAGTATTTT.

This clonotype has a handful of counts. CDR3 sequence: CASSFTGRNGYTF. In DNA, the CDR3 is TGTGCCAGTAGTTTCACAGGGAGGAATGGCTACACCTTC. The V gene is TRBV19, the J gene TRBJ1-2; D is perhaps TRBD1 (6 bases). The CDR3 extends over 13 amino acids. Trimming took 5 bases from V and 6 from J, leaving 13 bases between them. Germline CDR1 reads LNHDA; CDR2 reads SQIVND (reference sequence).

This chain links TRBV4-1 with TRBJ1-2, with D possibly matching TRBD1 (6 bases). Per germline, CDR1 MGHRA and CDR2 YSYEKL. The CDR3 spans 14 residues. V lost 0 bases to trimming and J lost 5 bases, with 10 bases between them. CDR3 coding DNA: TGCGCCAGCAGCCAAGATCGGGGGCCTTATGGCTACACCTTC. Its protein is CASSQDRGPYGYTF.

The chain links TRBV5-4 to TRBJ1-2, with D uncertain. Germline assignment: CDR1 SGHNT and CDR2 YYREEE (reference sequence). The CDR3 extends over 15 amino acids. The germline V and J ends were trimmed by 4 bases and 4 bases, with 17 bases remaining between them. The CDR3 is CASSPGAVGSYGYTF. CDR3 bases: TGTGCCAGCAGCCCTGGTGCCGTCGGGTCCTATGGCTACACCTTC.

This clonotype was picked up many times. The J gene is TRBJ2-7, the V gene TRBV5-1; D is uncertain. V was trimmed by 4 bases and J by 2 bases, leaving 13 bases between them. The germline V gene has CDR1 SGHRS and CDR2 YFSETQ. The CDR3 runs to 14 residues. The CDR3 reads CASSPPQTTYEQYF. CDR3 DNA: TGCGCCAGCAGCCCACCACAGACCACCTACGAGCAGTACTTC.

This chain links TRBV5-1 with TRBJ2-5, with 10 bases matching TRBD2. CDR1 and CDR2 (germline): SGHRS, YFSETQ. V lost 0 bases, J lost 7 bases, and 6 bases stayed unmatched. The CDR3 contains 15 residues. The CDR3 DNA is TGCGCCAGCAGCTTGGGAACTAGCGGGGCCGGGACCCAGTACTTC. The encoded protein is CASSLGTSGAGTQYF.